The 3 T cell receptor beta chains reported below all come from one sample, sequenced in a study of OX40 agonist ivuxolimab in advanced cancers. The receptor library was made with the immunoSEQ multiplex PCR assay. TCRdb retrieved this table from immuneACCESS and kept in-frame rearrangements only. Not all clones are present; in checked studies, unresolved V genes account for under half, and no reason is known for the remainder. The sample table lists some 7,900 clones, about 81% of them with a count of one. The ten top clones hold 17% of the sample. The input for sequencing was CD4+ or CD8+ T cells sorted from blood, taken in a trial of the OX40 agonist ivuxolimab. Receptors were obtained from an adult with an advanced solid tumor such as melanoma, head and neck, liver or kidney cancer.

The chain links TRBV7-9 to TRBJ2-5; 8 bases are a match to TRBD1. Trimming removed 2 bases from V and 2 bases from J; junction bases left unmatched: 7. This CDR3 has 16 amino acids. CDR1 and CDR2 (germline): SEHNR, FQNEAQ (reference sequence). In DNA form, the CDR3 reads TGTGCCAGCAGCTTACAAGACAGGGGACGGCAAGAGACCCAGTACTTC. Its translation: CASSLQDRGRQETQYF.

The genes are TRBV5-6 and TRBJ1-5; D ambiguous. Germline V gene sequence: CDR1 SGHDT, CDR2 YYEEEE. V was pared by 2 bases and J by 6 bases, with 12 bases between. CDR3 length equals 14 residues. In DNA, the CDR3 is TGTGCCAGCAGCTTTTGGGGTGATGGTCAGCCCCAGCATTTT. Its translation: CASSFWGDGQPQHF.

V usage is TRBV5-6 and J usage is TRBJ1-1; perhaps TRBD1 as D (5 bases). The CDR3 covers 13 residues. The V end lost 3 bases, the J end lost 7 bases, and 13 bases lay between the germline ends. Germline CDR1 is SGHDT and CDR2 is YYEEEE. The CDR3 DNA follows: TGTGCCAGCAGCTGGGGACGGACGTTTGAAGCTTTCTTT. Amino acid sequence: CASSWGRTFEAFF.